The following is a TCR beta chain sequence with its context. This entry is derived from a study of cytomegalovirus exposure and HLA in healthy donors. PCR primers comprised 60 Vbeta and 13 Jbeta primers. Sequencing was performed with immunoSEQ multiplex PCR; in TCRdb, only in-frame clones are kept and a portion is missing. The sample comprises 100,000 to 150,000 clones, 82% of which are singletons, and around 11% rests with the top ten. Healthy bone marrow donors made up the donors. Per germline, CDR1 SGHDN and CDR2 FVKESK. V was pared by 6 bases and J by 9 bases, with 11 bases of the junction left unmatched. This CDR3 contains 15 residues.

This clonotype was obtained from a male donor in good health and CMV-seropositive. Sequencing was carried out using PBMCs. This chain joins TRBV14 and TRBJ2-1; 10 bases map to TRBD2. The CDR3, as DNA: TGTGCCAGCAGTCCCCTAGCGGGAGCAGAGAGTGAGCAGTTCTTC. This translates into CASSPLAGAESEQFF.